This T cell receptor (beta chain) was captured in a study of radiotherapy plus CTLA-4 blockade in lung cancer. Study-level findings and limits: Expansion of tumor-derived TCR clones was observed in blood after radiotherapy plus ipilimumab.

With respect to this clone: What it binds is not known.

Assay used: immunoSEQ multiplex PCR; TCRdb lists only in-frame clones, some missing. Of 52,000 or so clones in the sample, approximately 79% are singletons; the top ten hold 3.2%. The TCR sequence derives from a human donor with non-small cell lung cancer who had a partial response to radiotherapy plus ipilimumab. The specimen was peripheral blood, collected from a patient treated with radiotherapy plus ipilimumab.

The CDR3 DNA sequence: TGTGCCAGCAGTGCGGGGGGCTACACAGATACGCAGTATTTT. It translates to CASSAGGYTDTQYF. This chain uses TRBV6-4 with TRBJ2-3; a weak D match, TRBD2 (7 bases). CDR1 and CDR2 from the germline V gene are MRHNA and SNTAGT. This CDR3 contains 14 residues. V dropped 4 bases and J dropped 2 bases, with 10 bases sitting between them.